The rows below give T cell receptor beta chains drawn from one sample of a study of T cells in Graves' hyperthyroidism and ophthalmopathy. TCRdb passed the multiplex PCR reads through MiXCR, listing each CDR3 protein once. The sample gives roughly 580,000 distinct CDR3 sequences, 11% to 15% of which show up once; under 7% is in the top ten. Sequenced material: blood. These receptor sequences come from a woman between 25 and 40 years old with Graves' hyperthyroidism that later progressed to Graves' ophthalmopathy. CDR3s leave out the opening cysteine and the closing phenylalanine or tryptophan. Each record gives: J gene, V gene, CDR3 protein.

TRBJ2-7 | TRBV3-1 | ASSQDGTGMSVTGSYEQY
TRBJ2-7 | TRBV4-1 | ASSQAAAPYEQY
TRBJ2-7 | TRBV18 | ASSPATGMRVYEQY
TRBJ2-2 | TRBV6-2/TRBV6-3 | ASYWTSNTGELF
TRBJ2-1 | TRBV3-1 | ASSQDRAGGFEQF
TRBJ2-7 | TRBV5-6 | ASSPGPGTGGYEQY
TRBJ1-2 | TRBV12-5 | ASGVPVYGYT
TRBJ1-5 | TRBV4-2 | ASSQSSGVRQPQH
TRBJ2-7 | TRBV13 | ASSRPDGSYEQY
TRBJ2-2 | TRBV29-1 | SVVTPASPGELF
TRBJ2-7 | TRBV6-2/TRBV6-3 | ASRSSSGSSYEQY
TRBJ1-1 | TRBV6-1 | ASRTTEATEAF
TRBJ2-5 | TRBV25-1 | ASSPAGTGRQETQY
TRBJ2-5 | TRBV11-2 | ASSLGRSGGETQY
TRBJ2-3 | TRBV4-3 | ASSQPRLAGVEDTQY
TRBJ2-5 | TRBV18 | ASSPRTAQETQY
TRBJ1-2 | TRBV7-8 | ASSLIHPDPQDGYT
TRBJ2-5 | TRBV28 | ASRGAGRETQY
TRBJ1-5 | TRBV30 | AWSSTGQESQPQH
TRBJ2-1 | TRBV6-5 | ASSYWGTVQGLGEF
TRBJ2-3 | TRBV27 | ASSSPAGEGTDTQY
TRBJ1-1 | TRBV12-3/TRBV12-4 | ASSLQGGAF
TRBJ1-2 | TRBV11-2 | ASSLMALNYGYT
TRBJ2-1 | TRBV13 | ASSLNHYNEQF
TRBJ2-3 | TRBV20-1 | SAGLAGGADTQY
TRBJ2-7 | TRBV6-1 | ASSEARQGPYEQY
TRBJ2-7 | TRBV6-1 | ASSTPQREAGEQY
TRBJ1-1 | TRBV4-1 | ASSPPAGQAF
TRBJ2-5 | TRBV7-2 | ASSSIETQY
TRBJ2-1 | TRBV5-4 | ASSTKGGEQF
TRBJ2-1 | TRBV3-1 | ASSPIHEEQF
TRBJ2-5 | TRBV19 | ATGHFGETQY
TRBJ1-1 | TRBV20-1 | SAGGLGAVQNTEAF
TRBJ1-1 | TRBV7-2 | ASSPGTGRAEAF
TRBJ2-7 | TRBV7-2 | ASSASRTESFYEQY
TRBJ2-7 | TRBV7-2 | ASSLMTGAPEQY
TRBJ2-5 | TRBV25-1 | ASIPFGGRETQY
TRBJ2-5 | TRBV30 | AWSVQGAGGETQY
TRBJ1-1 | TRBV19 | ASTETGNTEAF
TRBJ1-2 | TRBV6-2/TRBV6-3 | ASSYSRGEGYT
TRBJ1-2 | TRBV7-3 | ASSPRGDRDDYGYT
TRBJ2-3 | TRBV11-2 | ASSLLAGGINTQY
TRBJ2-5 | TRBV5-1 | ASSDGQGSGKTQY
TRBJ1-5 | TRBV18 | ASSLGSLYSNQPQH
TRBJ2-7 | TRBV5-5 | ASSFEGREQY
TRBJ2-1 | TRBV12-3/TRBV12-4 | ASSLGGGGHNEQF
TRBJ1-1 | TRBV6-2/TRBV6-3 | ASSYPDRGRMVNTEAF
TRBJ2-2 | TRBV12-5 | ASGLVRWDTNTGELF
TRBJ2-6 | TRBV11-2 | ASRPGTATAGANVLT
TRBJ1-5 | TRBV12-3/TRBV12-4 | ASSRTGGGQPQH
TRBJ2-7 | TRBV12-5 | ASDLYLKSSYEQY
TRBJ1-2 | TRBV12-5 | ASGPSTGAHGYT
TRBJ2-1 | TRBV11-2 | ASSPLGLAGHEQF